These T cell receptor beta chains were read from a single sample in a study of control samples from healthy donors and cancer patients. Using immunoSEQ multiplex PCR, the repertoire was profiled, and TCRdb retains in-frame clones only, with some absent. The sample carries about 79,000 clones, approximately 93% recorded once. Sequences were obtained from PBMCs. The source is a woman in her thirties or forties with lung cancer. Both conserved end residues are part of each CDR3. The order of the fields is V gene, clone size, J gene, D gene, CDR3 protein, CDR3 DNA. A D gene is named only where the DNA matches it firmly. Size values are once, few and many counts, or a class for expanded clones, and some rows have none.

>TRBV5-1|-|TRBJ1-1|-
CASQNGVGGNTEAFF
TGCGCCAGCCAGAACGGTGTAGGGGGGAACACTGAAGCTTTCTTT
>TRBV28|-|TRBJ1-1|-
CASSFLGPMNTEAFF
TGTGCCAGCAGTTTCTTAGGCCCCATGAACACTGAAGCTTTCTTT
>TRBV5-4|-|TRBJ2-2|-
CASSLVGVGAGELFF
TGTGCCAGCAGCTTGGTAGGGGTTGGGGCCGGGGAGCTGTTTTTT
>TRBV12-3/TRBV12-4|-|TRBJ1-2|-
CASSLAAGSGYTF
TGTGCCAGCAGTTTAGCAGCAGGGTCCGGCTACACCTTC
>TRBV10-3|-|TRBJ1-4|TRBD1
CAISDVGQGLAKLFF
TGTGCCATCAGTGACGTGGGACAGGGGTTAGCAAAACTGTTTTTT
>TRBV11-3|-|TRBJ2-7|-
CASSPGTSYEQYF
TGTGCCAGCAGCCCGGGAACCTCCTACGAGCAGTACTTC
>TRBV6-5|-|TRBJ2-3|TRBD1
CAAGQGYTDTQYF
TGTGCCGCAGGACAGGGTTACACAGATACGCAGTATTTT
>TRBV6-5|once|TRBJ2-1|TRBD1
CASSNRGSSYNEQFF
TGTGCCAGCAGCAACAGGGGAAGCTCCTACAATGAGCAGTTCTTC
>TRBV21-1|-|TRBJ2-2|-
CASTYRRGMDTGELFF
TGTGCCAGCACCTACCGGAGGGGGATGGACACCGGGGAGCTGTTTTTT
>TRBV5-4|-|TRBJ2-7|-
CASSYQGLREQYF
TGTGCCAGCAGCTATCAGGGTTTGCGCGAGCAGTACTTC
>TRBV5-8|-|TRBJ2-5|-
CASSLTGNQETQYF
TGTGCCAGCAGCTTAACAGGGAACCAAGAGACCCAGTACTTC
>TRBV10-3|once|TRBJ1-1|-
CAISGAPGGGRGTEAFF
TGTGCCATCAGTGGGGCCCCCGGGGGCGGACGGGGCACTGAAGCTTTCTTT